Detailed here is one T cell receptor (beta chain). This specimen comes from a study of OX40 agonist ivuxolimab in advanced cancers. Study context: A male proportion of approximately 80% was recorded, with mean age 60 years and range 23 to 79.

Only in-frame clones appear in the TCRdb table, and some are missing; sequencing was by immunoSEQ multiplex PCR. The data show about 58,000 clones, over 65% seen once. J lost 3 bases, V lost 4 bases, and 7 bases had no gene match. CDR1 is SGHRS and CDR2 is YFSETQ in the germline V gene. The CDR3 loop spans 16 amino acids. Sample: CD4+ or CD8+ T cells sorted from blood, taken in a trial of the OX40 agonist ivuxolimab. This chain connects TRBV5-1 to TRBJ2-3, with 11 bases fitting TRBD1. This clonotype was obtained from an adult with an advanced solid tumor such as melanoma, head and neck, liver or kidney cancer. In DNA form, the CDR3 reads TGCGCCAGCAGCCAGACAGGGACAGGGGGGACAGATACGCAGTATTTT. It encodes CASSQTGTGGTDTQYF.